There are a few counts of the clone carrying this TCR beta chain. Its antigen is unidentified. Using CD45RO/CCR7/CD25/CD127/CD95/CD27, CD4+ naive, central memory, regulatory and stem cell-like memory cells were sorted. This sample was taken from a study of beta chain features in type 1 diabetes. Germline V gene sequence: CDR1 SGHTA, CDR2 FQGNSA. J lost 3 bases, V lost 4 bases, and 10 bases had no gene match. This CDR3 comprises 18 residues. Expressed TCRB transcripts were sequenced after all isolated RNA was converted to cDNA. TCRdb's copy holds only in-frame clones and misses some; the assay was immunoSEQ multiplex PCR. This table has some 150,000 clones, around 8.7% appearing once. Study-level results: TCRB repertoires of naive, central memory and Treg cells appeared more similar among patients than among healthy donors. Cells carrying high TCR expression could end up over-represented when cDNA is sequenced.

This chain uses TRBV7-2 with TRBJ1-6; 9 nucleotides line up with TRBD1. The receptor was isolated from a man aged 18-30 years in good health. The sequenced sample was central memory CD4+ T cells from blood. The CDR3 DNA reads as TGTGCCAGCAGCTCACGACAGGGGGATTCGGTCTATAATTCACCCCTCCACTTT. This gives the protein CASSSRQGDSVYNSPLHF. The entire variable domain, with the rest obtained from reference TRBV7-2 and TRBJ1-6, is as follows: GAGVSQSPSNKVTEKGKDVELRCDPISGHTALYWYRQSLGQGLEFLIYFQGNSAPDKSGLPSDRFSAERTGGSVSTLTIQRTQQEDSAVYLCASSSRQGDSVYNSPLHFGNGTRLTVT.